This T cell receptor (beta chain) was recovered during a study of blood T cell repertoires in COVID-19. CDR3 length: 12 amino acids. The V gene's germline CDR1 is SGHVS and CDR2 FQNEAQ. J lost 8 bases, V lost 5 bases, and 4 bases had no gene match. Per the study methods: The authors estimated nucleated cell counts from reference gene primer amplification. Clones were sequenced by immunoSEQ multiplex PCR, and TCRdb holds only the in-frame ones, with some missing. V and J calls and clone size are as listed in that table; D and trimming were resolved from the DNA. The table has about 400,000 clones, about 90% seen once.

The clonotype originates from a woman in her 30s who had recovered from COVID-19. This chain connects TRBV7-8 to TRBJ1-2, with 8 bases identical to TRBD1. Source material: PBMCs or T cells enriched from blood (not recorded which). The CDR3 DNA reads as TGTGCCAGCAGCCTACAGGGGGTCGGCTACACCTTC. Protein: CASSLQGVGYTF.